Listed below are T cell receptor beta chains from one sample, sequenced in a study of T cell responses to AZD1222 COVID-19 vaccine. Using immunoSEQ multiplex PCR, the repertoire was profiled, and TCRdb retains in-frame clones only, with some absent. The sample records roughly 150,000 clones, 90% to 95% being singletons. The source material was peripheral blood, sampled on day 0 of AZD1222 vaccination. The receptors were gathered from an adult in good health. Each CDR3 is given with its conserved first and last residue. D genes are given only for firm matches. Clone sizes are given selectively: once, few, many, or a class where the clone is expanded.

-	TRBV10-3	TRBJ1-2	once	CAIRDSNYGYTF	TGTGCCATCAGGGACAGTAACTATGGCTACACCTTC
TRBD1	TRBV28	TRBJ1-1	-	CASNMAGGTEAFF	TGTGCCAGCAATATGGCAGGGGGCACTGAAGCTTTCTTT
-	TRBV6-5	TRBJ1-1	-	CASSTAWWISEAFF	TGTGCCAGCAGCACCGCCTGGTGGATTTCTGAAGCTTTCTTT
-	TRBV18	TRBJ1-1	-	CASRTDRNTEAFF	TGTGCCAGCCGTACGGACAGAAACACTGAAGCTTTCTTT
-	TRBV30	TRBJ1-4	-	CAWKRRATNEKLFF	TGTGCCTGGAAGCGTAGGGCAACTAATGAAAAACTGTTTTTT
-	TRBV3-1/TRBV3-2	TRBJ1-2	-	CASSQWEHEYGYTF	TGTGCCAGCAGTCAGTGGGAGCATGAGTATGGCTACACCTTC
-	TRBV11-3	TRBJ2-1	-	CASSLGPTGNEQFF	TGTGCCAGCAGCTTAGGCCCAACCGGCAATGAGCAGTTCTTC
-	TRBV4-1	TRBJ2-7	-	CASSQPLRSYEQYF	TGCGCCAGCAGCCAACCCCTCAGGTCCTACGAGCAGTACTTC
-	TRBV3-1/TRBV3-2	TRBJ2-7	-	CASSQDSGSSYEQYF	TGTGCCAGCAGCCAAGATTCGGGGAGCTCCTACGAGCAGTACTTC
-	TRBV15	TRBJ1-1	-	CATRSVNTEAFF	TGTGCCACCAGATCCGTGAACACTGAAGCTTTCTTT
-	TRBV5-6	TRBJ1-5	-	CASSLAMYSNQPQHF	TGTGCCAGCAGCTTGGCGATGTATAGCAATCAGCCCCAGCATTTT
-	TRBV5-6	TRBJ2-1	-	CASSLDLVNEQFF	TGTGCCAGCAGCTTGGATCTAGTAAATGAGCAGTTCTTC
-	TRBV30	TRBJ2-7	-	CAWSDGWGEQYF	TGTGCCTGGAGTGATGGGTGGGGGGAGCAGTACTTC
TRBD1	TRBV28	TRBJ1-4	-	CASRDRHNEKLFF	TGTGCCTCCCGGGACAGACATAATGAAAAACTGTTTTTT
-	TRBV5-1	TRBJ2-2	-	CATGLEPGELFF	TGCGCCACCGGGTTAGAACCCGGGGAGCTGTTTTTT
TRBD1	TRBV6-5	TRBJ1-2	-	CASSQTGDEGYTF	TGTGCCAGCAGTCAAACAGGGGATGAGGGCTACACCTTC
-	TRBV7-6	TRBJ1-1	-	CASSLEPGARTEAFF	TGTGCCAGCAGCTTAGAGCCCGGGGCGCGGACTGAAGCTTTCTTT
-	TRBV6-5	TRBJ1-1	-	CASSHRVNTEAFF	TGTGCCAGCAGCCACAGGGTAAACACTGAAGCTTTCTTT
-	TRBV4-2	TRBJ1-3	-	CASSQSQAEGNTIYF	TGTGCCAGCAGCCAAAGCCAGGCGGAAGGAAACACCATATATTTT
TRBD1	TRBV27	TRBJ1-2	-	CASSFGTDYGYTF	TGTGCCAGCAGCTTCGGGACAGACTATGGCTACACCTTC
-	TRBV4-1	TRBJ1-6	-	CASSQGLWLGQGSPLHF	TGCGCCAGCAGCCAAGGGCTGTGGTTGGGGCAGGGTTCACCCCTCCACTTT
-	TRBV18	TRBJ1-1	-	CASSLSGTEAFF	TGTGCCAGCTCACTTAGTGGAACTGAAGCTTTCTTT
TRBD1	TRBV12-3/TRBV12-4	TRBJ1-5	-	CASSKDRNQPQHF	TGTGCCAGCAGCAAGGACAGGAATCAGCCCCAGCATTTT
TRBD1	TRBV4-2	TRBJ1-2	few	CASSRTGDPKLYGYTF	TGTGCCAGCAGCCGGACAGGGGATCCAAAACTCTATGGCTACACCTTC
-	TRBV30	TRBJ2-2	-	CAWTLGGADTGELFF	TGTGCCTGGACCCTGGGGGGGGCGGACACCGGGGAGCTGTTTTTT
-	TRBV6-2/TRBV6-3	TRBJ1-2	-	CASSYFARVTIYGYTF	TGTGCCAGCAGTTACTTCGCGAGGGTGACGATCTATGGCTACACCTTC
TRBD1	TRBV2	TRBJ2-7	-	CASSHRDRGAYEQYF	TGTGCCAGCAGCCACCGGGACAGGGGCGCCTACGAGCAGTACTTC
-	TRBV5-4	TRBJ1-1	-	CASSQVVDTEAFF	TGTGCCAGCAGCCAGGTGGTTGACACTGAAGCTTTCTTT
TRBD1	TRBV7-2	TRBJ1-1	-	CASSLQGQLNTEAFF	TGTGCCAGCAGCTTACAGGGACAGTTGAACACTGAAGCTTTCTTT
-	TRBV6-5	TRBJ1-5	-	CASSYSIRAGQPQHF	TGTGCCAGCAGTTACTCGATCAGGGCAGGTCAGCCCCAGCATTTT
-	TRBV7-9	TRBJ1-1	-	CASSLVGSMNTEAFF	TGTGCCAGCAGCTTAGTAGGCTCAATGAACACTGAAGCTTTCTTT
-	TRBV6-5	TRBJ1-2	-	CASRGPGGGYTF	TGTGCCAGCAGGGGGCCTGGGGGTGGCTACACCTTC
-	TRBV9	TRBJ2-1	-	CASSVPNPNNEQFF	TGTGCCAGCAGCGTACCTAACCCTAACAATGAGCAGTTCTTC
TRBD1	TRBV19	TRBJ2-1	-	CASSSQRQGRYNEQFF	TGTGCCAGTAGTTCCCAGCGACAGGGCCGCTACAATGAGCAGTTCTTC
-	TRBV12-2	TRBJ2-1	-	CARTYKSDNEQFF	TGTGCAAGAACCTACAAGTCTGACAATGAGCAGTTCTTC
-	TRBV18	TRBJ1-6	-	CASSLLDRPSGNSPLHF	TGTGCCAGCTCACTTCTCGACAGGCCTTCGGGTAATTCACCCCTCCACTTT
TRBD2	TRBV29-1	TRBJ2-1	-	CSVPGQIAGGTNEQFF	TGCAGCGTCCCCGGCCAGATAGCGGGGGGGACGAATGAGCAGTTCTTC
-	TRBV7-2	TRBJ2-2	once	CASSLDRATGELFF	TGTGCCAGCAGCTTAGACAGGGCAACCGGGGAGCTGTTTTTT
-	TRBV2	TRBJ2-1	few	CASRRGQFEQFF	TGTGCCAGCAGGCGGGGACAGTTTGAGCAGTTCTTC
-	TRBV28	TRBJ1-5	-	CASSPGDFEQPQHF	TGTGCCAGCAGTCCAGGGGACTTTGAGCAGCCCCAGCATTTT
-	TRBV6-4	TRBJ2-2	many	CASSEDTDTGELFF	TGTGCCAGCAGTGAGGACACGGACACCGGGGAGCTGTTTTTT
-	TRBV9	TRBJ1-6	-	CASSVWEGAPLHF	TGTGCCAGCAGCGTTTGGGAAGGGGCACCCCTCCACTTT
-	TRBV7-9	TRBJ1-6	-	CASSLRDADATLHF	TGTGCCAGCAGCTTACGGGACGCCGATGCGACCCTCCACTTT
TRBD2	TRBV5-1	TRBJ2-2	-	CASTRPGGTGELFF	TGCGCCAGCACCCGGCCGGGGGGCACCGGGGAGCTGTTTTTT
-	TRBV19	TRBJ1-2	-	CASSIAAGANYGYTF	TGTGCCAGTAGTATAGCGGCCGGAGCTAACTATGGCTACACCTTC
-	TRBV2	TRBJ1-2	-	CASSRTNYGYTF	TGTGCCAGCAGTCGGACCAACTATGGCTACACCTTC
TRBD1	TRBV27	TRBJ2-3	-	CASSLGQGELDTQYF	TGTGCCAGCAGTCTGGGACAGGGGGAGTTAGATACGCAGTATTTT
TRBD1	TRBV7-2	TRBJ1-2	-	CASSLRSAGTAAGGYTF	TGTGCCAGCAGCTTAAGAAGCGCCGGGACAGCGGCCGGTGGCTACACCTTC
-	TRBV19	TRBJ1-5	-	CASSMGYQPQHF	TGTGCCAGTAGTATGGGGTATCAGCCCCAGCATTTT
-	TRBV19	TRBJ1-3	-	CASSLGSQQFLSGNTIYF	TGTGCCAGTAGTTTGGGGTCACAACAATTCCTCTCTGGAAACACCATATATTTT
-	TRBV28	TRBJ1-4	-	CASSPRAATNEKLFF	TGTGCCAGCAGTCCCAGGGCTGCAACTAATGAAAAACTGTTTTTT
-	TRBV7-8	TRBJ1-6	-	CASSFTDDNSPLHF	TGTGCCAGCAGCTTTACAGATGATAATTCACCCCTCCACTTT
TRBD1	TRBV10-3	TRBJ1-1	-	CAISPGTGGNTEAFF	TGTGCCATCAGTCCCGGGACAGGGGGGAACACTGAAGCTTTCTTT
-	TRBV30	TRBJ1-1	once	CAWRVTENTEAFF	TGTGCCTGGAGGGTGACAGAGAACACTGAAGCTTTCTTT
-	TRBV3-1/TRBV3-2	TRBJ1-2	-	CASSREKNYGYTF	TGTGCCAGCAGCCGGGAGAAAAACTATGGCTACACCTTC
-	TRBV19	TRBJ2-1	-	CASSITGSRYNEQFF	TGTGCCAGTAGTATAACGGGGAGTAGGTACAATGAGCAGTTCTTC
TRBD2	TRBV9	TRBJ2-5	-	CASSVGGTRSQETQYF	TGTGCCAGCAGCGTAGGCGGGACTAGATCACAAGAGACCCAGTACTTC
-	TRBV30	TRBJ1-2	few	CAWSVQGTYGYTF	TGTGCCTGGAGTGTCCAAGGAACCTATGGCTACACCTTC